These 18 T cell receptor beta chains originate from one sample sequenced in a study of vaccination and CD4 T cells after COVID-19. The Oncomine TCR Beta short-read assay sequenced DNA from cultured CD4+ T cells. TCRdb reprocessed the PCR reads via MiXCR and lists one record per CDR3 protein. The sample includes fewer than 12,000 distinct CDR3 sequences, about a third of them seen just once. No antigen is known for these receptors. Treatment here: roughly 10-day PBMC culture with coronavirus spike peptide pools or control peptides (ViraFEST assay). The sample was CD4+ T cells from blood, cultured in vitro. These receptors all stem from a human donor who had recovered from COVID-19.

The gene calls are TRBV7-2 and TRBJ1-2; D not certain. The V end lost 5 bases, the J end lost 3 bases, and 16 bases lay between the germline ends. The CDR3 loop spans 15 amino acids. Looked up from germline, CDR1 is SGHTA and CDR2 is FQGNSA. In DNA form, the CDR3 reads TGTGCCAGCAGCCCCGGACCGGCCCCCGACTATGGCTACACCTTC. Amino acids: CASSPGPAPDYGYTF. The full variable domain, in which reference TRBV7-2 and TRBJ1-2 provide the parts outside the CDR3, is GAGVSQSPSNKVTEKGKDVELRCDPISGHTALYWYRQSLGQGLEFLIYFQGNSAPDKSGLPSDRFSAERTGGSVSTLTIQRTQQEDSAVYLCASSPGPAPDYGYTFGSGTRLTVV.

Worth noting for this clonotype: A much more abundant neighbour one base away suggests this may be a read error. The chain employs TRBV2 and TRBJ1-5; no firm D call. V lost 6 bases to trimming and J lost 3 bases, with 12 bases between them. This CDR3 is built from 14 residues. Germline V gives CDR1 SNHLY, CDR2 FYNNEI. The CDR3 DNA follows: TGTGCCAGCAGGACCACCAGGATCAATCAGCCCCAGCATTTT. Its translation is CASRTTRINQPQHF.

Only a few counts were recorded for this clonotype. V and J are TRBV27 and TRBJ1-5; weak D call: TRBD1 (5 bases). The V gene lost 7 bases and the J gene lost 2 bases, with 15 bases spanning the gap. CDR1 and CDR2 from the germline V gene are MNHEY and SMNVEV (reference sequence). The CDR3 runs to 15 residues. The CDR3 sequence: CASKEGQGRNQPQHF. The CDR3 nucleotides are TGTGCCAGCAAGGAGGGGCAGGGACGCAATCAGCCCCAGCATTTT.

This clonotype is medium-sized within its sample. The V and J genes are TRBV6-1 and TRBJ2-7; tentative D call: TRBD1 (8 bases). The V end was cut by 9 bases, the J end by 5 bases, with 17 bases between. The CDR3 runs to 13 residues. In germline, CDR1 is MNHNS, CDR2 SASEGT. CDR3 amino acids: CASTRQGRDEQYF. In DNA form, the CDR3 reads TGTGCCAGTACCCGACAGGGGAGGGACGAGCAGTACTTC.

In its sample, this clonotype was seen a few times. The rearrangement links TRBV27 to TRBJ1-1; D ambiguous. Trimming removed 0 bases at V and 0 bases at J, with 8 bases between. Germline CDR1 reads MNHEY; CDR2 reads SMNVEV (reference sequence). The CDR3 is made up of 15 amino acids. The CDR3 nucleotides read TGTGCCAGCAGTTTATCGATTGTGATGAACACTGAAGCTTTCTTT. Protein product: CASSLSIVMNTEAFF.

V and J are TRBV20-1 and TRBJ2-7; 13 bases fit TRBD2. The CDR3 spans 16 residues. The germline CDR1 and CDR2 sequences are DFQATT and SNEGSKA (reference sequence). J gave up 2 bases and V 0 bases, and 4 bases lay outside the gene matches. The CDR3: CSARDGGLAGTYEQYF. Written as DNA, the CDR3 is TGCAGTGCTAGAGATGGGGGACTAGCGGGAACCTACGAGCAGTACTTC.

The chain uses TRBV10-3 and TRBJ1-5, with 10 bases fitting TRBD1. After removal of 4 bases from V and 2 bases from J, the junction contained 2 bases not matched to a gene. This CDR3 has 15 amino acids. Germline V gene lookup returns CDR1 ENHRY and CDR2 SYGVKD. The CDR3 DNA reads TGTGCCATCAGTGGGGACAGGGGTGGCAATCAGCCCCAGCATTTT. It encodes CAISGDRGGNQPQHF.

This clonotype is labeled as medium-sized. The chain's CDR3 is CSARGGIGNQPQHF. The CDR3 nucleotides are TGCAGTGCTAGAGGAGGTATTGGGAATCAGCCCCAGCATTTT. V usage is TRBV20-1 and J usage is TRBJ1-5; unclear D gene. The germline V gene has CDR1 DFQATT and CDR2 SNEGSKA (reference sequence). This CDR3 spans 14 amino acids. Deletions cut 1 base from V and 4 bases from J, with 11 bases between.

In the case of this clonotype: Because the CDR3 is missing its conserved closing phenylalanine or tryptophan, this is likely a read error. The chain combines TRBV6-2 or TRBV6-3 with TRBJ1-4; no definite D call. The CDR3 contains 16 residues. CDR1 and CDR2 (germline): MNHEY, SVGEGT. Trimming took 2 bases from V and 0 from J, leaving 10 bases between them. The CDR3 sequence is CASSYIGAATNEKLFL. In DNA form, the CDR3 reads TGTGCCAGCAGTTACATTGGAGCTGCAACTAATGAAAAACTGTTTTTG.

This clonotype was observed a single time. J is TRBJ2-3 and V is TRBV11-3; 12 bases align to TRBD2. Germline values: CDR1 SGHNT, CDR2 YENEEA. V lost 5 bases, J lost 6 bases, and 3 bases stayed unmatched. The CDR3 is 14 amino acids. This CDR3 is CASSPSGGADTQYF. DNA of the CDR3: TGTGCCAGCAGCCCTAGCGGGGGGGCTGATACGCAGTATTTT.

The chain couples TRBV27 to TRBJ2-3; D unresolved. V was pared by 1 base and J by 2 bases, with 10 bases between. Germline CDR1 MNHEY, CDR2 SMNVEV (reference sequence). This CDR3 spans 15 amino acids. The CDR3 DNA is TGTGCCAGCAGTTTATTGTCTAGTTCCACAGATACGCAGTATTTT. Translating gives CASSLLSSSTDTQYF.

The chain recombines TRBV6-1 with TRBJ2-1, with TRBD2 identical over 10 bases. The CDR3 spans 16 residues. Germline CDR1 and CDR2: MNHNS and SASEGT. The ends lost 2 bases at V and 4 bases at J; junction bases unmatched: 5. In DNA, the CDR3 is TGTGCCAGCAGTGAAAGGGCTAGCGGGGGATACAATGAGCAGTTCTTC. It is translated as CASSERASGGYNEQFF.

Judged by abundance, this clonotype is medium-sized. The CDR3 nucleotides are TGTGCCAGCAGAGGGGACACTAACTATGGCTACACCTTC. Its translation is CASRGDTNYGYTF. The rearrangement joins TRBV2 to TRBJ1-2; D perhaps matches TRBD1 (6 bases). The CDR3 is 13 amino acids. Trimming cost V 6 bases and J 0 bases, with 8 bases left between them. Germline loops: CDR1 SNHLY, CDR2 FYNNEI.

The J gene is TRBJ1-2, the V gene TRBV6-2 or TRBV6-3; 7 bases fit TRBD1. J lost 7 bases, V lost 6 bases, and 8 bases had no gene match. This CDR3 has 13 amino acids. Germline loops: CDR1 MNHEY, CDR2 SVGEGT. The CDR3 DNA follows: TGTGCCAGCAGGGACCCCGACAGGGTTGGCTACACCTTC. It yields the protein CASRDPDRVGYTF.

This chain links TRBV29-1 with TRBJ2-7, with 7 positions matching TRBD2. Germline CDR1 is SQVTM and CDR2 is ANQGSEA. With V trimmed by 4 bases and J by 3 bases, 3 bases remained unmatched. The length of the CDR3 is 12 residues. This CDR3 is CSVGGDYYEQYF. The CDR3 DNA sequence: TGCAGCGTTGGGGGGGACTACTACGAGCAGTACTTC.

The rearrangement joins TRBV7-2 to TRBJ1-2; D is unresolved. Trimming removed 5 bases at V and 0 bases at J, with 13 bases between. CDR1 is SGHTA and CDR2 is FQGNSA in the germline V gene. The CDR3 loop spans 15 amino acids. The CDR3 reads CASSPPAGTNYGYTF. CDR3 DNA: TGTGCCAGCAGCCCCCCGGCCGGAACTAACTATGGCTACACCTTC. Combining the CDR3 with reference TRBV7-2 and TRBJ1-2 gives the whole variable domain GAGVSQSPSNKVTEKGKDVELRCDPISGHTALYWYRQSLGQGLEFLIYFQGNSAPDKSGLPSDRFSAERTGGSVSTLTIQRTQQEDSAVYLCASSPPAGTNYGYTFGSGTRLTVV.

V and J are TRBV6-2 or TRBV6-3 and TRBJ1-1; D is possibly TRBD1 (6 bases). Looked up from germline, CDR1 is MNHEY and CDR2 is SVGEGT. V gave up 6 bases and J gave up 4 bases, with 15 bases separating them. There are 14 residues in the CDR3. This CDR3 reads CASRRGQAGTEAFF. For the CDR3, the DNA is TGTGCCAGCAGACGGGGGCAGGCCGGCACTGAAGCTTTCTTT.

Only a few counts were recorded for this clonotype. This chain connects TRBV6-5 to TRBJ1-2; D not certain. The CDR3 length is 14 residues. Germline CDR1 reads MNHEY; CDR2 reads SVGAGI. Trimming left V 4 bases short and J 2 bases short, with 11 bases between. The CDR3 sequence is CASSSNLGNYGYTF. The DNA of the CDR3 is TGTGCCAGCAGTTCCAATCTCGGGAACTATGGCTACACCTTC.